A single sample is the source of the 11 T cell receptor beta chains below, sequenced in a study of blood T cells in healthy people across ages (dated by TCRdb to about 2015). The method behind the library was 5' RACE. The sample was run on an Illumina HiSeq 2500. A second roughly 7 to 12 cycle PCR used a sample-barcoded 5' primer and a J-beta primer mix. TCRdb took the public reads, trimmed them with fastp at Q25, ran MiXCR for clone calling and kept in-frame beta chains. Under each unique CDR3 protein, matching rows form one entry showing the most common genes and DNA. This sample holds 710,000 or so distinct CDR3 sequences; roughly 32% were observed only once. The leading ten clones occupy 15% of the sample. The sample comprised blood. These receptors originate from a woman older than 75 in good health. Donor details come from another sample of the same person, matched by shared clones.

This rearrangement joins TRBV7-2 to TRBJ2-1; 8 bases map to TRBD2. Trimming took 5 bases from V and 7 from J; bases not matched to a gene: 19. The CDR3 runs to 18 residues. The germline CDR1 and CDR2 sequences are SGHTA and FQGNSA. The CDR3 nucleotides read TGTGCCAGCAGCACCCAGGGTGGCGGGAGGTTCTTATCGAATGAGCAGTTCTTC. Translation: CASSTQGGGRFLSNEQFF.

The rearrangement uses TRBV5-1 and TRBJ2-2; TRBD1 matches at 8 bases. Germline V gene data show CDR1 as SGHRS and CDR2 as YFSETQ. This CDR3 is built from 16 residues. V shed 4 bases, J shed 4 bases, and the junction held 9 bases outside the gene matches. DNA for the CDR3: TGCGCCAGCAGCCCATGGACAGGGCGCGGCACCGGGGAGCTGTTTTTT. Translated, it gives CASSPWTGRGTGELFF.

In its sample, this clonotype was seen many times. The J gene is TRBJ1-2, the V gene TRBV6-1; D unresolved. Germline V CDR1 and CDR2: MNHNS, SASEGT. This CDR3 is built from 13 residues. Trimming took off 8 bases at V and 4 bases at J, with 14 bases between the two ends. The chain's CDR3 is CASARGPSYGYTF. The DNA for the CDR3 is TGTGCCAGCGCCCGAGGGCCTAGCTATGGCTACACCTTC.

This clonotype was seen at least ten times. CDR3 in DNA: TGCAGTGCTAGCGGGGACAGTTGGCGCGAGCAGTACTTC. Protein product: CSASGDSWREQYF. J is TRBJ2-7 and V is TRBV20-1; 7 bases agree with TRBD1. Germline loops: CDR1 DFQATT, CDR2 SNEGSKA (reference sequence). With V trimmed by 3 bases and J by 6 bases, 8 bases remained unmatched. The CDR3 consists of 13 residues.

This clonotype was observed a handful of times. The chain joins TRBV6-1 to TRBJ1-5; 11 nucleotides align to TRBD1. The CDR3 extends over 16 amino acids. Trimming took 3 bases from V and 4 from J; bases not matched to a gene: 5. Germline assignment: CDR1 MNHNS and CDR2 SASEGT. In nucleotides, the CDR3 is TGTGCCAGCAGTGACTTGGGACAGGGGGGTAATCAGCCCCAGCATTTT. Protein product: CASSDLGQGGNQPQHF.

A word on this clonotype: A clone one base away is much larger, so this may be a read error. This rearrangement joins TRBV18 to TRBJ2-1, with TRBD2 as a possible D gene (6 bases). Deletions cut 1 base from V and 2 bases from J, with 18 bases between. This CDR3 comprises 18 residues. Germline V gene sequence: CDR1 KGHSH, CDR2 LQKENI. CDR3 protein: CASSPRISGGSPYNEQFF. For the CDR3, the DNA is TGTGCCAGCTCACCACGAATCTCTGGGGGGAGCCCCTACAATGAGCAGTTCTTC.

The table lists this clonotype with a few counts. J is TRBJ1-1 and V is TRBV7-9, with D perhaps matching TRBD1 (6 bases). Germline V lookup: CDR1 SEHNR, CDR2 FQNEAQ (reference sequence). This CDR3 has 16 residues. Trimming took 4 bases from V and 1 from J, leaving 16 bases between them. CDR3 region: CASSSDRLGTNTEAFF. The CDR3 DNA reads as TGTGCCAGCAGCTCAGACAGGCTTGGGACGAACACTGAAGCTTTCTTT.

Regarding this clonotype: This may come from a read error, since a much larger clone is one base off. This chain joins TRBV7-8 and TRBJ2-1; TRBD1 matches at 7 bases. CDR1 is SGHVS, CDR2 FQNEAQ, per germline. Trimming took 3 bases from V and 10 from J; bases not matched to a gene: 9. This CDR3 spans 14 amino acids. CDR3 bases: TGTGCCAGCAGCTTTACTGACAGGGCCTACGAGCAGTTCTTC. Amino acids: CASSFTDRAYEQFF.

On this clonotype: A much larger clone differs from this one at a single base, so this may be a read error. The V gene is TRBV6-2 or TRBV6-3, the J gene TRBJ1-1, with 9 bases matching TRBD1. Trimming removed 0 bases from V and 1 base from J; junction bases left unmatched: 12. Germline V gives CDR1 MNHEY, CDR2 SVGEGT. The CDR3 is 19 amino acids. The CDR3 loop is CASSYSIFDRGFRNTEAFF. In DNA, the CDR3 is TGTGCCAGCAGTTACTCGATCTTCGACAGGGGGTTCAGGAACACTGAAGCTTTCTTT.

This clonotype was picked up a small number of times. CDR3: CASSEAGGMASGYTF. In nucleotides, the CDR3 is TGTGCCAGCAGTGAAGCGGGGGGAATGGCAAGTGGCTACACCTTC. The chain joins TRBV6-1 to TRBJ1-2, with D maybe TRBD1 (5 bases). Germline CDR1 and CDR2: MNHNS and SASEGT. CDR3 length: 15 residues. With 0 bases removed from V and 7 bases from J, the gap between germline ends came to 15 bases.

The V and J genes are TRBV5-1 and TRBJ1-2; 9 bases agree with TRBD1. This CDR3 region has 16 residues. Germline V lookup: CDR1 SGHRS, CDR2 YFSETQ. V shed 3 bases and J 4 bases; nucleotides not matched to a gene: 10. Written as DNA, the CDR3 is TGCGCCAGCAGCTACGAACCGGGACAGGGAACCTATGGCTACACCTTC. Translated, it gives CASSYEPGQGTYGYTF.